This record looks at one T cell receptor beta chain sequence and its context. There is no known antigen for this receptor. The sample holds no much larger clone one base away, and base qualities are not on file. Peripheral blood CD8+ and CD4+ T cells from healthy donors, Susac syndrome patients and multiple sclerosis patients were profiled by high-throughput TCR beta sequencing. Healthy donors were age- and sex-matched controls. Bulk CD8+ and CD4+ T cells were purified magnetically by negative isolation, whereas CD8+ TEMRA cells were enriched by FACS. Blood was drawn into EDTA tubes, processed within 24 hours, and PBMCs were isolated by density gradient centrifugation. PBMCs destined for TCR sequencing were cryopreserved in liquid nitrogen and later thawed in a 37 °C water bath. Purity of sorted or isolated CD4+, CD8+ and CD8+ TEMRA cells was at least 90%. The CDR3 numbers 14 residues from cysteine through phenylalanine. CDR3 DNA only is kept here, 42 bases in frame from base 1. V is shortened by 4 bases, J by 7 bases, and the region joining them spans 16 bases. The germline V gene gives CDR1 as MNHEY and CDR2 as SVGEGT.

These data come from a study of CD8 T cells in Susac syndrome (dated by TCRdb to 2018 to 2020). With regard to the full study: The study used repertoire sequencing to test whether antigen drove CD8+ T cell activation and differentiation in Susac syndrome.

RNA was extracted using the RNeasy kit, and roughly 0.5 to 1 ug of the RNA was reverse transcribed with random hexamers. The immunoSEQ multiplex PCR assay, which covers 54 Vbeta and 13 Jbeta segments, was used to amplify TCR beta CDR3 regions. Bias from PCR amplification was corrected by using a synthetic template baseline for primer optimization and for computational correction. As for the original processing: Reads were assigned to V, D and J genes according to IMGT and analyzed in immunoSEQ Analyzer, with only productive sequences retained. Clonality was computed as one minus Shannon entropy normalized by log2 of the number of productive unique sequences. For each patient and control, public and private clones were evaluated within the 100 most prevalent clones. A clone was defined as Susac-specific if it was absent from the healthy and MS cohorts, from about a thousand published viral clones and from other ImmuneACCESS disease sequences. TCRdb reworked the public reads: Q25 trimming with fastp, MiXCR clone assembly, productive beta chains retained. Rows with one shared CDR3 protein collapse into an entry with the most common genes and DNA. TCRdb, rather than the study authors, made the V and J calls. This sample is represented by 90,000 to 150,000 distinct CDR3 sequences; 85% to 95% of them were singletons. The ten largest clonotypes hold roughly 0.092% of the sample.

The paper as a whole reports these results and caveats: The TCR sequencing and HLA analysis was acknowledged to have included a relatively small number of individuals.

This receptor was identified in a human donor in good health. Input material: CD4+ T cells from PBMCs. The V gene is TRBV6-2 or TRBV6-3 and the J gene is TRBJ1-1, with TRBD1 as a weak D call on 6 bases. The DNA sequence is as follows: TGTGCCAGCAGTTTACAGGCGGGGGCCATTGAAGCTTTCTTT. Translated, this is CASSLQAGAIEAFF.